The rows below give T cell receptor beta chains drawn from one sample of a study of T cell repertoires in cytomegalovirus infection. The antigens of these receptors remain unknown. TCRdb reanalysed the reads using MiXCR and keeps one entry per CDR3 protein. The sample carries about 900,000 distinct CDR3 sequences, around 29% recorded once. Sequenced material: cultured CD8+ T cells from PBMCs, taken from culture after CMV antigen stimulation. Every receptor here comes from a human donor in good health (CMV status not recorded). Some clones in this sample may be carry-over from other donors' samples. Both conserved end residues are part of each CDR3. A D gene is named only where the DNA matches it firmly. Not every row has a clone size; where given, it reads once, few, many or a size class.

D	size	V	J	DNA	CDR3
.	once	TRBV9	TRBJ2-1	TGTGCCAGCAGCGTAGGGGGGGTACTCGACAATGAGCAGTTCTTC	CASSVGGVLDNEQFF
.	.	TRBV20-1	TRBJ2-3	TGCAGTGCTAGAGACGGGGGAAAAAGCACAGATACGCAGTATTTT	CSARDGGKSTDTQYF
.	.	TRBV5-1	TRBJ2-2	TGCGCCAGCAGCTTTCCGGGTTTGGACGGGGAGCTGTTTTTT	CASSFPGLDGELFF
TRBD2	.	TRBV27	TRBJ2-1	TGTGCCAGCGGGATAGGGACTACCCGGTGGGATGAGCAGTTCTTC	CASGIGTTRWDEQFF
.	many	TRBV4-2	TRBJ2-3	TGTGCCAGCAGCCACCCCTCGGATGGCGGGCTGAGCACAGATACGCAGTATTTT	CASSHPSDGGLSTDTQYF
TRBD1	.	TRBV11-3	TRBJ2-3	TGTGCCAGCAGCCCTCGACAGGGGGCCACAGATACGCAGTATTTT	CASSPRQGATDTQYF
.	.	TRBV7-9	TRBJ1-5	TGTGCCAGCAGCTTAGCAGGGGCTTCTAGTCAGCCCCAGCATTTT	CASSLAGASSQPQHF
TRBD2	.	TRBV12-5	TRBJ2-3	TGTGCTAGTGGTTTGGGGACTAGCGGGGCCGATACGCAGTATTTT	CASGLGTSGADTQYF
TRBD2	.	TRBV6-4	TRBJ2-1	TGTGCCAGCAGTGAGCCGGGACTAGCCAAGCCCAATGAGCAGTTCTTC	CASSEPGLAKPNEQFF
TRBD1	.	TRBV10-3	TRBJ1-3	TGTGCCATCACAATCTCAGGGGGCTATGGGTCTGGAAACACCATATATTTT	CAITISGGYGSGNTIYF
.	.	TRBV7-9	TRBJ1-3	TGTGCCAGCAGCTTAAGGCAGCCAACCTCTGGAAACACCATATATTTT	CASSLRQPTSGNTIYF
.	.	TRBV7-9	TRBJ2-5	TGTGCCAGCAGCGCTCGGGGGAGTTCAGAGACCCAGTACTTC	CASSARGSSETQYF
.	many	TRBV7-6	TRBJ2-1	TGTGCCAGCAGCTCCCAGGCCCCCAATGAGCAGTTCTTC	CASSSQAPNEQFF
.	few	TRBV6-5	TRBJ2-7	TGTGCCAGCAGTTACGGGACACCCGGCCAAAGATACGAGCAGTACTTC	CASSYGTPGQRYEQYF
.	.	TRBV10-1	TRBJ2-3	TGCGCCAGCAGTGAATGGGACACGAGCACAGATACGCAGTATTTT	CASSEWDTSTDTQYF
.	.	TRBV3-1	TRBJ2-3	TGTGCCAGCAGCCTAGGGATCGGTATCCCGAACACAGATACGCAGTATTTT	CASSLGIGIPNTDTQYF
TRBD2	few	TRBV2	TRBJ2-1	TGTGCCAGCAGCCAGCGGGGGGTCCTGAGCTCCTACAATGAGCAGTTCTTC	CASSQRGVLSSYNEQFF
.	many	TRBV6-5	TRBJ1-1	TGTGCCAGCAGATCCAGGGGATCAAACACTGAAGCTTTCTTT	CASRSRGSNTEAFF
TRBD2	.	TRBV7-6	TRBJ2-3	TGTGTCAGCAGCTTACCTCCGGGGGGGTCTAGCACAGATACGCAGTATTTT	CVSSLPPGGSSTDTQYF
.	.	TRBV12-3/TRBV12-4	TRBJ1-2	TGTGCCAGCAGCCAGTCCCAGGGACTCCGGCGGTATGGCTACACCTTC	CASSQSQGLRRYGYTF
.	.	TRBV12-3/TRBV12-4	TRBJ1-4	TGTGCCAGCAGTCCCGGTGGTCTTAATGAAAAACTGTTTTTT	CASSPGGLNEKLFF
TRBD1	.	TRBV7-6	TRBJ1-2	TGTGCCAGCAGCTCTCGGACAGGGATGGCTAACTATGGCTACACCTTC	CASSSRTGMANYGYTF
.	many	TRBV5-6	TRBJ2-7	TGTGCCAGCAGCCCCGCCGAGGGTTACGAGCAGTACTTC	CASSPAEGYEQYF
.	.	TRBV12-3/TRBV12-4	TRBJ2-3	TGTGCCAGCAGTTTCTGGGCAAGGAGCACAGATACGCAGTATTTT	CASSFWARSTDTQYF
TRBD2	few	TRBV12-3/TRBV12-4	TRBJ2-6	TGTGCCAGCAGTTTACTAGCGGGGTTCTCTGGGGCCAACGTCCTGACTTTC	CASSLLAGFSGANVLTF
.	.	TRBV6-6	TRBJ1-5	TGTGCCAGCAGTTACGGTCGAGCGCTCAATCAGCCCCAGCATTTT	CASSYGRALNQPQHF
TRBD1	.	TRBV12-3/TRBV12-4	TRBJ2-5	TGTGCCAGCAGTTTACCTGGGACAGGGGGCATCGACCCCCAAGAGACCCAGTACTTC	CASSLPGTGGIDPQETQYF
.	.	TRBV27	TRBJ2-7	TGTGCCAGCAGTTTACCGGGGCGGCTATACTACTTC	CASSLPGRLYYF
.	few	TRBV5-5	TRBJ2-1	TGTGCCAGCAGCTTGGGGGACGGGGTATACAATGAGCAGTTCTTC	CASSLGDGVYNEQFF
.	many	TRBV7-2	TRBJ1-1	TGTGCCAGCAGCTTAGCGGGGGTGGGCAGAGCCATGAACACTGAAGCTTTCTTT	CASSLAGVGRAMNTEAFF